The clone carrying this TCR beta chain has only a few counts. As handled by the study authors: It was from reference gene primer amplification that nucleated cell counts were estimated. The data were produced by immunoSEQ multiplex PCR, yet TCRdb's version contains in-frame clones alone and is incomplete. V and J calls and clone size are given by that table; D and trimming were obtained from the DNA. The sample comprises approximately 140,000 clones, approximately 80% of which are singletons, and 10% to 15% rests with the top ten. The data originate from a study of blood T cell repertoires in COVID-19. In the study overall: Donors in the United States, Italy and Spain gave samples during acute or convalescent COVID-19. The analysed material was cDNA or gDNA that came from T cells, B-cell-depleted T cells, or PBMCs.

This CDR3 spans 14 amino acids. The V gene lost 2 bases and the J gene lost 3 bases, with 10 bases spanning the gap. Germline-derived CDR1 and CDR2 are SQVTM and ANQGSEA. Material for sequencing was peripheral blood. This chain joins TRBV29-1 and TRBJ2-2, with unresolved D. The origin of this receptor is a man between 60 and 75 years old with active or convalescent COVID-19. The CDR3 DNA reads TGCAGCGTTGAACTGGTCAGGCACACCGGGGAGCTGTTTTTT. Amino acids: CSVELVRHTGELFF.